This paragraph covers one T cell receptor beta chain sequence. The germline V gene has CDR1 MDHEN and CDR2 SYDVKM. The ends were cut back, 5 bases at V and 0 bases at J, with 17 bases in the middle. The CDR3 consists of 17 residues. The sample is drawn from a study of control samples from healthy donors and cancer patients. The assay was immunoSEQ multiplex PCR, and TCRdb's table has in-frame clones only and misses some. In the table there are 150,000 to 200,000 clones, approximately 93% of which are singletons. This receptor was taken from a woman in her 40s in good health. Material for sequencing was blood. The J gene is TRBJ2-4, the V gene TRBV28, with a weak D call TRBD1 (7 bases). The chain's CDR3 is CASSPAGQTLAKNIQYF. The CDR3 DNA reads TGTGCCAGCAGTCCCGCGGGACAGACATTAGCCAAAAACATTCAGTACTTC.